Listed here are 14 T cell receptor beta chains from one sample, sequenced in a study of control samples from healthy donors and cancer patients. The data were produced by immunoSEQ multiplex PCR, yet TCRdb's version contains in-frame clones alone and is incomplete. In the table there are about 120,000 clones, around nine tenths of which are singletons. Sequencing was carried out using blood. Every receptor here comes from a man aged 25 to 40 in good health.

The chain is built from TRBV12-3 or TRBV12-4 and TRBJ1-6, with D tentatively TRBD1 (5 bases). The CDR3 has 13 residues. V lost 3 bases, J lost 11 bases, and 11 bases lay in between. CDR3 DNA: TGTGCCAGCAGTTTGAAGAACAGGACACCCCTCCACTTT. Translated: CASSLKNRTPLHF.

The CDR3 protein is CASSSLGGSGPTSSTDTQYF. The DNA for the CDR3 is TGTGCCAGCAGCTCGCTTGGGGGTAGCGGACCGACCTCCTCCACAGATACGCAGTATTTT. The J gene is TRBJ2-3, the V gene TRBV7-7; TRBD2 might be the D (6 bases). This CDR3 is built from 20 residues. Germline CDR1 is SSHAT and CDR2 is FNYEAQ (reference sequence). Trimming removed 4 bases from V and 2 bases from J, with 28 bases in between.

The chain couples TRBV7-3 to TRBJ2-4, with 7 bases matching TRBD1. The V and J ends lost 2 bases and 5 bases, in that order; junction bases with no gene match: 0. The germline V gene encodes CDR1 SGHTA and CDR2 FQGTGA. CDR3 size: 13 residues. This CDR3 is CASSLDRENIQYF. DNA for the CDR3: TGTGCCAGCAGCTTAGACAGGGAAAACATTCAGTACTTC. The full variable domain, with the rest looked up from reference TRBV7-3 and TRBJ2-4, is GAGVSQTPSNKVTEKGKYVELRCDPISGHTALYWYRQSLGQGPEFLIYFQGTGAADDSGLPNDRFFAVRPEGSVSTLKIQRTERGDSAVYLCASSLDRENIQYFGAGTRLSVL.

This chain connects TRBV18 to TRBJ2-7; D may match TRBD1 or TRBD2 (6 bases each). The germline V gene has CDR1 KGHSH and CDR2 LQKENI. The V end lost 5 bases, the J end lost 1 base, and 15 bases lay between the germline ends. The length of the CDR3 is 15 residues. CDR3 DNA sequence: TGTGCCAGCTCAAGCTCCGGGGGCATTTCCTACGAGCAGTACTTC. Its protein product is CASSSSGGISYEQYF. Full variable domain (rest looked up from reference TRBV18 and TRBJ2-7): NAGVMQNPRHLVRRRGQEARLRCSPMKGHSHVYWYRQLPEEGLKFMVYLQKENIIDESGMPKERFSAEFPKEGPSILRIQQVVRGDSAAYFCASSSSGGISYEQYFGPGTRLTVT.

The chain joins TRBV10-2 to TRBJ1-6, with a possible D match to TRBD1 (5 bases). V was trimmed by 2 bases and J by 5 bases, leaving 7 bases between them. This CDR3 contains 14 residues. Germline CDR1 reads WSHSY; CDR2 reads SAAADI. CDR3 in amino acids: CASSEGGNNSPLHF. CDR3 DNA: TGCGCCAGCAGTGAGGGGGGGAATAATTCACCCCTCCACTTT.

As regards this clone: This may come from a read error, since a much larger clone is one base off. The genes are TRBV4-1 and TRBJ1-2; 9 bases align to TRBD1. J lost 8 bases, V lost 11 bases, and 21 bases had no gene match. CDR3 length: 16 residues. From germline, CDR1 is MGHRA and CDR2 YSYEKL. The CDR3 DNA reads TGCGCCCGCCGCCATGGGCGGGGGGGACAGGGTGAAGGCTACACCTTC. Its protein product is CARRHGRGGQGEGYTF.

This clone was seen a single time. J is TRBJ2-7 and V is TRBV30; D gene uncertain. Germline assignment: CDR1 GTSNPN and CDR2 SVGIG (reference sequence). Trimming pared 3 bases from V and 7 bases from J, leaving 28 bases between. The CDR3 is 17 residues long. CDR3 sequence reads: CAWREEPLKVGLREQYF. CDR3 nucleotide sequence: TGTGCCTGGAGGGAAGAGCCTCTAAAAGTTGGCCTACGAGAGCAGTACTTC.

This chain joins TRBV13 and TRBJ1-4, with D possibly TRBD1 on 5 matching bases. CDR1 PRHDT and CDR2 FYEKMQ come from the germline V gene (reference sequence). Trimming took 4 bases from V and 5 from J, leaving 14 bases between them. This CDR3 contains 15 residues. The CDR3 here is CASSSSGQGNEKLFF. CDR3 coding DNA: TGTGCCAGCAGCTCCAGCGGGCAGGGAAATGAAAAACTGTTTTTT.

This sequence joins TRBV27 and TRBJ1-1; 7 bases are a match to TRBD1. Germline assignment: CDR1 MNHEY and CDR2 SMNVEV (reference sequence). The V and J ends lost 1 base and 3 bases, in that order; junction bases with no gene match: 11. This CDR3 has 17 amino acids. The CDR3 sequence is CASSLFAGGGLDTEAFF. The CDR3 nucleotides are TGTGCCAGCAGTTTATTCGCAGGGGGTGGTTTGGACACTGAAGCTTTCTTT.

V is TRBV5-8 and J is TRBJ1-2; tentative D call: TRBD1 (6 bases). The V gene lost 4 bases and the J gene lost 7 bases, with 20 bases spanning the gap. Germline lookup yields CDR1 SGHTS and CDR2 YDEGEE. The CDR3 is made up of 15 amino acids. CDR3 DNA sequence: TGTGCCAGCAGCATCGTCAGGGGAGCCCCGCGTGGCTACACCTTC. It codes for CASSIVRGAPRGYTF.

V is TRBV6-5 and J is TRBJ1-2; unclear D gene. CDR3 length: 13 amino acids. CDR1 MNHEY and CDR2 SVGAGI come from the germline V gene. Trimming left V 5 bases short and J 8 bases short, with 15 bases between. CDR3 region: CASSPGREMGYTF. CDR3 in DNA: TGTGCCAGCAGTCCCGGACGGGAAATGGGCTACACCTTC.

The gene calls are TRBV7-2 and TRBJ1-4; no firm D call. In germline, CDR1 is SGHTA, CDR2 FQGNSA. V lost 1 base and J 6 bases, leaving 9 bases between the germline ends. This CDR3 comprises 14 residues. The CDR3 nucleotides read TGTGCCAGCAGCTTAGGGCCCGCCGATGAAAAACTGTTTTTT. It encodes CASSLGPADEKLFF. The full variable domain, its missing parts supplied by reference TRBV7-2 and TRBJ1-4, is GAGVSQSPSNKVTEKGKDVELRCDPISGHTALYWYRQSLGQGLEFLIYFQGNSAPDKSGLPSDRFSAERTGGSVSTLTIQRTQQEDSAVYLCASSLGPADEKLFFGSGTQLSVL.

The chain employs TRBV4-1 and TRBJ2-7; a weak D match, TRBD1 (6 bases). The CDR3 length is 13 residues. The germline CDR1 and CDR2 sequences are MGHRA and YSYEKL. Trimming left V 8 bases short and J 3 bases short, with 14 bases between. CDR3: CASSRQAYYEQYF. The CDR3 DNA reads as TGCGCCAGCTCCCGACAGGCCTACTACGAGCAGTACTTC.

The rearrangement joins TRBV12-5 to TRBJ2-5, with 8 bases lining up with TRBD1. Trimming cost V 1 base and J 6 bases; bases outside gene matches: 4. The CDR3 runs 14 residues. Germline V gives CDR1 LGHNT, CDR2 FRNRAP. Here the CDR3 reads CASGLDRGSKTQYF. In DNA form, the CDR3 reads TGTGCTAGTGGTTTGGACAGGGGGAGTAAGACCCAGTACTTC.